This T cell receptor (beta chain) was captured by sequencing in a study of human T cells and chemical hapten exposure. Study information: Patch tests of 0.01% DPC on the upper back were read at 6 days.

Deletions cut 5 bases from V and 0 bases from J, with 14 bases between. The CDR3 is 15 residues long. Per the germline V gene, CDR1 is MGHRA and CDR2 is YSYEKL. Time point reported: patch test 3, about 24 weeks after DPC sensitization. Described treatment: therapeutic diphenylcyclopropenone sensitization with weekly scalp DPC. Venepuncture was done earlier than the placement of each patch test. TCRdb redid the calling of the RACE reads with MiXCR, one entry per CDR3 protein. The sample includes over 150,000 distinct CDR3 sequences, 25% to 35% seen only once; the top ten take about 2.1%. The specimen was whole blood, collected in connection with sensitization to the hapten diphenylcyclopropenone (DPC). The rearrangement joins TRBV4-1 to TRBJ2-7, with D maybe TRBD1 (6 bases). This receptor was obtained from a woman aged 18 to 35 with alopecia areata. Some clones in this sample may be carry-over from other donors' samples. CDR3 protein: CASSTPDRSSYEQYF. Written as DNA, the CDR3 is TGCGCCAGCAGCACCCCCGACAGGAGCTCCTACGAGCAGTACTTC.